These 21 T cell receptor beta chains were all obtained from the same sample, sequenced in a study of blood T cell repertoires in COVID-19. Data came from immunoSEQ multiplex PCR; TCRdb stores just in-frame clones and leaves some out. The table lists around 210,000 clones, 65% to 90% of them singletons, with more than 4.5% in the top ten. The specimen was peripheral blood. Every receptor here comes from a man aged 50-60 years with COVID-19, enrolled during active disease.

Comment on this clone: Other DNA sequences in the same sample also yield this CDR3. The chain carries TRBV5-1 and TRBJ2-1, with 12 bases fitting TRBD1. Germline V gene data show CDR1 as SGHRS and CDR2 as YFSETQ. The CDR3 is made up of 19 amino acids. The V gene end was trimmed by 2 bases and the J gene end by 0 bases; junction bases not matched to a gene: 9. CDR3 DNA: TGCGCCAGCAGCTTAGGGACAGGGGGCTCCTTGAGCTCCTACAATGAGCAGTTCTTC. Encoded protein: CASSLGTGGSLSSYNEQFF.

The gene calls are TRBV11-3 and TRBJ2-3; 7 bases line up with TRBD1. V shed 6 bases and J 2 bases; nucleotides not matched to a gene: 8. This CDR3 region has 15 residues. CDR1 and CDR2 (germline): SGHNT, YENEEA. This CDR3 is CASSKQGPSTDTQYF. The CDR3, as DNA: TGTGCCAGCAGTAAACAGGGGCCATCCACAGATACGCAGTATTTT.

With regard to this clone: The identical CDR3 is also encoded by other nucleotide sequences in the sample. The chain has TRBV7-2 and TRBJ2-7; 13 bases fit TRBD2. The germline V gene encodes CDR1 SGHTA and CDR2 FQGNSA. V gave up 3 bases and J gave up 2 bases; unmatched junction bases: 1. There are 15 residues in the CDR3. The CDR3 protein is CASSFTSGGAYEQYF. Written as DNA, the CDR3 is TGTGCCAGCAGCTTTACTAGCGGGGGGGCCTACGAGCAGTACTTC.

The rearrangement links TRBV7-8 to TRBJ2-1; D is uncertain. CDR1 is SGHVS, CDR2 FQNEAQ, per germline. This CDR3 is 13 amino acids long. Trimming stripped 4 bases from V and 5 bases from J, with 9 bases between. The CDR3 is CASSSQVDNEQFF. The DNA for the CDR3 is TGTGCCAGCAGCTCCCAGGTGGACAATGAGCAGTTCTTC. Using reference TRBV7-8 and TRBJ2-1 for the parts outside the CDR3, the full variable domain is GAGVSQSPRYKVAKRGQDVALRCDPISGHVSLFWYQQALGQGPEFLTYFQNEAQLDKSGLPSDRFFAERPEGSVSTLKIQRTQQEDSAVYLCASSSQVDNEQFFGPGTRLTVL.

This clone was detected a few times. The chain carries TRBV19 and TRBJ1-2; no clear D gene. Germline CDR1 and CDR2: LNHDA and SQIVND (reference sequence). This CDR3 has 14 residues. The V and J ends lost 4 bases and 4 bases respectively, with 13 bases between them. Here the CDR3 reads CASSTRTPGYGYTF. The CDR3 DNA reads TGTGCCAGTAGTACCCGGACTCCAGGCTATGGCTACACCTTC.

V and J are TRBV29-1 and TRBJ1-5, with D possibly being TRBD1 (6 bases). Trimming took 6 bases from V and 2 from J, leaving 11 bases between them. Germline assignment: CDR1 SQVTM and CDR2 ANQGSEA. This CDR3 region has 13 residues. The CDR3 protein is CSVYEGGNQPQHF. The CDR3 nucleotides are TGCAGCGTCTACGAGGGGGGCAATCAGCCCCAGCATTTT.

This clone was observed a few times. The chain has TRBV27 and TRBJ1-2; D not resolved. Germline V gene data show CDR1 as MNHEY and CDR2 as SMNVEV (reference sequence). V was shortened by 4 bases and J by 4 bases, with 10 bases between the two germline ends. There are 13 residues in the CDR3. CDR3 DNA sequence: TGTGCCAGCAGTTCGGACCGGGGCTATGGCTACACCTTC. This translates into CASSSDRGYGYTF.

This chain connects TRBV6-5 to TRBJ1-2; D uncertain. The CDR3 has 14 residues. The V end was cut by 6 bases, the J end by 4 bases, with 15 bases between. Germline V gene sequence: CDR1 MNHEY, CDR2 SVGAGI. The CDR3 sequence is CASRVSHPGYGYTF. The CDR3 bases are TGTGCCAGCAGAGTTTCCCACCCGGGCTATGGCTACACCTTC.

V gene TRBV15 combines with J gene TRBJ2-2, with D possibly TRBD1 on 6 matching bases. CDR3 length: 13 residues. Deletions cut 6 bases from V and 3 bases from J, with 8 bases between. Germline V gene sequence: CDR1 LNHNV, CDR2 YYDKDF (reference sequence). The CDR3 is CATRDSYTGELFF. In nucleotides, the CDR3 is TGTGCCACCAGGGACAGTTACACCGGGGAGCTGTTTTTT.

The CDR3 spells CATLQGFGEKLFF. In nucleotides, the CDR3 is TGTGCCACCCTCCAGGGGTTCGGCGAAAAACTGTTTTTT. This sequence joins TRBV19 and TRBJ1-4; weak D call: TRBD1 (6 bases). V was shortened by 10 bases and J by 8 bases, with 17 bases between the two germline ends. Germline V gene data show CDR1 as LNHDA and CDR2 as SQIVND (reference sequence). There are 13 residues in the CDR3.

This clone was recorded only once. This sequence joins TRBV28 and TRBJ2-3; D is undetermined. V shed 9 bases and J shed 1 base, with 11 bases lying between them. The CDR3 consists of 13 residues. CDR1 and CDR2 from the germline V gene are MDHEN and SYDVKM. The CDR3 DNA reads as TGTGCCAGTTATTGGAGTGGCACAGATACGCAGTATTTT. Translating gives CASYWSGTDTQYF.

As DNA, the CDR3 is TGTGCCAGCAGCTTTTACATAAGGGGAAAGTACAATGAGCAGTTCTTC. As protein: CASSFYIRGKYNEQFF. The chain recombines TRBV5-5 with TRBJ2-1; a weak D match, TRBD1 (5 bases). Germline CDR1 is SGHKS and CDR2 is YYEKEE (reference sequence). The CDR3 has 16 amino acids. Trimming took 2 bases from V and 4 from J, leaving 16 bases between them.

The rearrangement links TRBV19 to TRBJ2-5, with D maybe TRBD1 (6 bases). The CDR3 is 13 residues long. Trimming took off 5 bases at V and 10 bases at J, with 17 bases between the two ends. Germline V gene sequence: CDR1 LNHDA, CDR2 SQIVND (reference sequence). The CDR3 reads CASSPLSQGNQYF. In DNA, the CDR3 is TGTGCCAGTAGTCCACTAAGCCAGGGGAACCAGTACTTC.

The chain links TRBV3-1 (or the pseudogene TRBV3-2) to TRBJ1-2; D may be TRBD1 (5 bases). V was clipped by 1 base and J by 2 bases, with 14 bases between them. The V gene's germline CDR1 is LGHDT and CDR2 YNNKEL (reference sequence). The length of the CDR3 is 16 residues. CDR3 DNA sequence: TGTGCCAGCAGCCAAGGGACATTGACAGTAAACTATGGCTACACCTTC. It yields the protein CASSQGTLTVNYGYTF.

The genes are TRBV7-9 and TRBJ2-1, with D maybe TRBD1 (6 bases). The CDR3 is made up of 13 amino acids. Germline CDR1 is SEHNR and CDR2 is FQNEAQ (reference sequence). The germline V and J ends were trimmed by 1 base and 7 bases, with 8 bases remaining between them. The CDR3 loop reads CASSLEGGNEQFF. The CDR3 DNA sequence: TGTGCCAGCAGCTTAGAAGGGGGAAATGAGCAGTTCTTC.

The genes are TRBV7-2 and TRBJ2-2; 7 bases agree with TRBD2. J was trimmed by 1 base and V by 5 bases; bases with no gene match: 4. This CDR3 spans 15 amino acids. In germline, CDR1 is SGHTA, CDR2 FQGNSA. Here the CDR3 DNA reads TGTGCCAGCAGCCCCCAGCGGGGGAACACCGGGGAGCTGTTTTTT. Translating it yields CASSPQRGNTGELFF.

This CDR3 is CASSSGLAGALNEQFF. The CDR3 region has the DNA TGTGCCAGCAGCTCGGGACTAGCGGGGGCCCTCAATGAGCAGTTCTTC. The chain links TRBV11-3 to TRBJ2-1, with 14 bases matching TRBD2. The CDR3 consists of 16 residues. CDR1 and CDR2 from the germline V gene are SGHNT and YENEEA. V shed 4 bases and J 6 bases; nucleotides not matched to a gene: 5.

The V gene is TRBV7-3, the J gene TRBJ2-2, with D possibly matching TRBD2 (5 bases). The CDR3 is 13 amino acids. The germline V and J ends were trimmed by 2 bases and 13 bases, with 14 bases remaining between them. The germline CDR1 and CDR2 sequences are SGHTA and FQGTGA. CDR3 coding DNA: TGTGCCAGCAGCTTAGTCGGAGGAGGAGGGCTGTTTTTT. It translates to CASSLVGGGGLFF. Complete variable domain (other parts from reference TRBV7-3 and TRBJ2-2): GAGVSQTPSNKVTEKGKYVELRCDPISGHTALYWYRQSLGQGPEFLIYFQGTGAADDSGLPNDRFFAVRPEGSVSTLKIQRTERGDSAVYLCASSLVGGGGLFFGEGSRLTVL.

The chain is built from TRBV10-2 and TRBJ2-7; TRBD1 is a possible D gene (6 bases). The CDR3 length is 13 residues. V lost 5 bases and J 3 bases, leaving 11 bases between the germline ends. Per germline, CDR1 WSHSY and CDR2 SAAADI. The CDR3 region has the DNA TGCGCCAGCAGTCGACAGGTTAACTACGAGCAGTACTTC. This sequence encodes CASSRQVNYEQYF.

The CDR3 reads CASSQDATTGGYTF. The CDR3 region has the DNA TGCGCCAGCAGCCAGGACGCGACTACGGGTGGCTACACCTTC. The chain is built from TRBV4-1 and TRBJ1-2; D gene uncertain. This CDR3 has 14 residues. V was trimmed by 3 bases and J by 7 bases, leaving 15 bases between them. In germline, CDR1 is MGHRA, CDR2 YSYEKL.

The chain has TRBV4-2 and TRBJ1-6; no clear D. Germline lookup yields CDR1 LGHNA and CDR2 YNFKEQ. V was clipped by 0 bases and J by 6 bases, with 18 bases between them. The CDR3 length is 18 residues. In nucleotides, the CDR3 is TGTGCCAGCAGCCAAGAGTCGTACAGTTTAGGTGGTAATTCACCCCTCCACTTT. This codes for CASSQESYSLGGNSPLHF.